Each of the 9 T cell receptor beta chains below was sequenced from the same sample in a study of metastatic and nonmetastatic thyroid tumors. MiXCR re-clonotyped the PCR reads for TCRdb. This sample has about 22,000 clones, with about 17% found just once. No patient had received any treatment before thyroid surgery. Sequencing input: adjacent normal tissue. These receptors were obtained from a male donor with papillary thyroid cancer or a benign thyroid nodule (not recorded which). Some clones in this sample may be carry-over from other donors' samples.

The rearrangement uses TRBV7-8 and TRBJ2-3, with D possibly matching TRBD2 (5 bases). From germline, CDR1 is SGHVS and CDR2 FQNEAQ. Trimming removed 2 bases at V and 7 bases at J, with 16 bases between. The length of the CDR3 is 15 residues. The CDR3 DNA reads TGTGCCAGCAGCTTAAGGGTAGCGTGGGCGTATACGCAGTATTTT. Amino acid sequence: CASSLRVAWAYTQYF.

This clone showed up many times. The V and J genes are TRBV11-2 and TRBJ1-4; weak D call: TRBD1 (6 bases). This CDR3 comprises 15 residues. V lost 5 bases to trimming and J lost 5 bases, with 15 bases between them. In germline, CDR1 is SGHAT, CDR2 FQNNGV. CDR3 DNA sequence: TGTGCCAGCAGCCCGAAGACAGGCGCGAATGAAAAACTGTTTTTT. Amino acid sequence: CASSPKTGANEKLFF.

The table lists this clone with many counts. The V and J genes are TRBV10-3 and TRBJ1-1, with D perhaps matching TRBD1 (5 bases). The CDR3 runs 15 residues. The germline V gene encodes CDR1 ENHRY and CDR2 SYGVKD. Deletions cut 0 bases from V and 1 base from J, with 9 bases between. The CDR3 region has the DNA TGTGCCATCAGTGAGTCTTGGCAGGGGAACACTGAAGCTTTCTTT. Residues: CAISESWQGNTEAFF.

This clone is medium-sized in the sample. V gene TRBV28 combines with J gene TRBJ2-2; D call uncertain. The length of the CDR3 is 16 residues. With 2 bases removed from V and 4 bases from J, the gap between germline ends came to 14 bases. Per the germline V gene, CDR1 is MDHEN and CDR2 is SYDVKM. CDR3 nucleotides: TGTGCCAGCAGTTTACTTGTGGGTCGCGCCACCGGGGAGCTGTTTTTT. Protein sequence: CASSLLVGRATGELFF.

This clone rates as medium-sized (0.01 to 0.1%). The genes are TRBV7-8 and TRBJ2-7, with unresolved D. V was pared by 4 bases and J by 3 bases, with 7 bases between. This CDR3 contains 12 residues. Germline CDR1 reads SGHVS; CDR2 reads FQNEAQ. CDR3 sequence: CASSSRGYEQYF. CDR3 nucleotides: TGTGCCAGCAGCTCCCGCGGCTACGAGCAGTACTTC.

On this clone itself: One end of the junction varies from germline; a read error may be responsible. The chain employs TRBV9 and TRBJ2-3; possibly TRBD1 or TRBD2 for D (5 bases each). CDR3 size: 17 residues. CDR1 is SGDLS, CDR2 YYNGEE, per germline. The DNA of the CDR3 is TGTGCCATCAGCGTAGGGTATTGGGACGAATCCACAGATATGCAGTATTTT. It encodes CAISVGYWDESTDMQYF.

This clone turned up a few times. Just one base apart from a much larger clone, this may be a read error. The genes are TRBV4-3 and TRBJ2-2; D is uncertain. V was cut by 7 bases and J by 3 bases, with 12 bases left in between. The V gene's germline CDR1 is LGHNA and CDR2 YSLEER. The CDR3 consists of 14 residues. DNA for the CDR3: TGCGCCAGCATCCCCTCAACATACACCGGGGAGCTGTTTTTT. Its protein is CASIPSTYTGELFF.

This clone was seen ten or more times. The gene calls are TRBV6-1 and TRBJ2-4, with TRBD1 identical over 7 bases. The CDR3 runs to 13 residues. CDR1 and CDR2 (germline): MNHNS, SASEGT. The J segment lost 4 bases and the V segment lost 10 bases, leaving 7 bases of the junction unmatched. The DNA of the CDR3 is TGTGCCATAACCGGGACAGCTAAAAACATTCAGTACTTC. This translates into CAITGTAKNIQYF.

This clone was recorded at least ten times. CDR3: CATRGGVSYEQYV. CDR3 DNA sequence: TGTGCCACCAGGGGGGGGGTCTCCTACGAGCAGTACGTC. The chain uses TRBV24-1 and TRBJ2-7; 7 bases line up with TRBD2. This CDR3 is 13 amino acids long. Per germline, CDR1 KGHDR and CDR2 SFDVKD. V gave up 7 bases and J gave up 0 bases; unmatched junction bases: 2.